The 23 T cell receptor beta chains below come from one sample, sequenced in a study of OX40 agonist ivuxolimab in advanced cancers. Profiled with immunoSEQ multiplex PCR; TCRdb holds only in-frame clones, not every one. The sample contains tens of thousands of clones, around 85% of which appear only once. Sequencing was performed on CD4+ or CD8+ T cells sorted from blood, taken in a trial of the OX40 agonist ivuxolimab. The source is an adult with an advanced solid tumor such as melanoma, head and neck, liver or kidney cancer.

The chain couples TRBV28 to TRBJ2-5; 8 bases are shared with TRBD2. The germline CDR1 and CDR2 sequences are MDHEN and SYDVKM. The CDR3 is made up of 15 amino acids. J was trimmed by 2 bases and V by 4 bases; bases with no gene match: 6. Here the CDR3 reads CASSSPASGQETQYF. The CDR3 DNA sequence: TGTGCCAGCAGTTCACCCGCTAGCGGGCAAGAGACCCAGTACTTC.

The chain is built from TRBV11-2 and TRBJ2-2; D is unresolved. The V gene's germline CDR1 is SGHAT and CDR2 FQNNGV. The CDR3 covers 15 residues. The V gene lost 2 bases and the J gene lost 6 bases, with 13 bases spanning the gap. CDR3 residues: CASSLWAGRSGELFF. CDR3 DNA: TGTGCCAGCAGCTTATGGGCAGGACGGTCCGGGGAGCTGTTTTTT.

This sequence joins TRBV6-6 and TRBJ1-3; 8 bases are shared with TRBD1. The assigned J gene may be wrong: the sequence end matches TRBJ2-2 better. CDR1 MNHNY and CDR2 SVGAGI come from the germline V gene (reference sequence). The CDR3 contains 13 residues. The CDR3 DNA reads TGTGCCAGCAGGCAACAGGGGGCCGGGGAGCTGTTTTTT. Its protein is CASRQQGAGELFF.

The chain combines TRBV7-2 with TRBJ2-7; D is possibly TRBD1 (6 bases). V lost 2 bases, J lost 7 bases, and 12 bases lay in between. CDR1 is SGHTA, CDR2 FQGNSA, per germline. The CDR3 totals 13 residues. This chain's CDR3 is CASSLNRVQEQYF. The CDR3 region has the DNA TGTGCCAGCAGCTTAAACAGGGTACAAGAGCAGTACTTC.

The gene calls are TRBV10-1 and TRBJ2-1, with 7 nucleotides matching TRBD2. This CDR3 region has 15 residues. The J segment lost 0 bases and the V segment lost 8 bases, leaving 7 bases of the junction unmatched. Germline loops: CDR1 WNHNN, CDR2 SYGVQD (reference sequence). CDR3 sequence (DNA): TGCGCCAGCGGGAGCGGGACCTACTCCTACAATGAGCAGTTCTTC. It encodes CASGSGTYSYNEQFF.

The CDR3: CASSQGTGVSGANVLTF. In DNA form, the CDR3 reads TGTGCCAGTAGTCAAGGGACAGGTGTCTCTGGGGCCAACGTCCTGACTTTC. The chain recombines TRBV19 with TRBJ2-6; 8 nucleotides align to TRBD1. CDR1 and CDR2 from the germline V gene are LNHDA and SQIVND (reference sequence). The CDR3 is 17 amino acids. The V gene end was trimmed by 5 bases and the J gene end by 0 bases; junction bases not matched to a gene: 6.

The chain joins TRBV7-9 to TRBJ1-2; tentatively, D is TRBD1 (6 bases). The V end lost 4 bases, the J end lost 8 bases, and 11 bases lay between the germline ends. Germline-derived CDR1 and CDR2 are SEHNR and FQNEAQ (reference sequence). This CDR3 spans 12 amino acids. CDR3 in amino acids: CASSWGPRGYTF. CDR3 nucleotides: TGTGCCAGCAGCTGGGGGCCTCGAGGCTACACCTTC.

CDR3 in amino acids: CASTRGDQPQHF. The CDR3 region has the DNA TGTGCCAGCACCAGGGGGGATCAGCCCCAGCATTTT. The chain carries TRBV2 and TRBJ1-5, with TRBD1 identical over 7 bases. Germline loops: CDR1 SNHLY, CDR2 FYNNEI. The CDR3 runs 12 residues. The V gene end was trimmed by 7 bases and the J gene end by 5 bases; junction bases not matched to a gene: 2.

This clone was seen only a few times. The gene calls are TRBV6-1 and TRBJ1-2; D call uncertain. The V and J ends lost 2 bases and 6 bases respectively, with 13 bases between them. The CDR3 is made up of 14 amino acids. Germline CDR1 reads MNHNS; CDR2 reads SASEGT. The CDR3 coding sequence is TGTGCCAGCAGTGAATGGGATCTGACTGATGGCTACACCTTC. Amino acids: CASSEWDLTDGYTF.

This chain connects TRBV11-2 to TRBJ2-1; 7 bases are a match to TRBD1. J lost 2 bases, V lost 2 bases, and 3 bases had no gene match. In germline, CDR1 is SGHAT, CDR2 FQNNGV. The CDR3 totals 15 residues. This chain's CDR3 is CASSLTGAAYNEQFF. CDR3 sequence (DNA): TGTGCCAGCAGCTTAACAGGGGCGGCCTACAATGAGCAGTTCTTC.

The chain joins TRBV11-2 to TRBJ2-7; maybe TRBD2 (6 bases). Germline lookup yields CDR1 SGHAT and CDR2 FQNNGV. Between the trimmed V and J ends, which lost 5 bases and 0 bases, there was a span of 11 bases. The CDR3 covers 14 residues. The CDR3 DNA is TGTGCCAGCAGCCCAGGAGGGAGCTCCTACGAGCAGTACTTC. Amino acid sequence: CASSPGGSSYEQYF. Together with reference TRBV11-2 and TRBJ2-7, the CDR3 gives the full variable domain: EAGVAQSPRYKIIEKRQSVAFWCNPISGHATLYWYQQILGQGPKLLIQFQNNGVVDDSQLPKDRFSAERLKGVDSTLKIQPAKLEDSAVYLCASSPGGSSYEQYFGPGTRLTVT.

The genes are TRBV9 and TRBJ2-3, with 10 bases that match TRBD2. Germline loops: CDR1 SGDLS, CDR2 YYNGEE. The CDR3 extends over 17 amino acids. The J segment lost 0 bases and the V segment lost 0 bases, leaving 4 bases of the junction unmatched. The CDR3 here is CASSVATSGASTDTQYF. The CDR3, as DNA: TGTGCCAGCAGCGTAGCTACTAGCGGGGCTAGCACAGATACGCAGTATTTT.

This clone was detected only once. The CDR3 coding sequence is TGTGCCAGCAGTGGAAAAAATCAGGGGGGCTACACCTTC. It specifies CASSGKNQGGYTF. This chain links TRBV25-1 with TRBJ1-2; possibly TRBD1 for D (6 bases). Germline lookup yields CDR1 MGHDK and CDR2 SYGVNS. This CDR3 has 13 amino acids. V lost 4 bases, J lost 8 bases, and 14 bases lay in between.

The rearrangement uses TRBV30 and TRBJ1-1; D remains unclear. V shed 3 bases and J shed 5 bases, with 13 bases lying between them. From germline, CDR1 is GTSNPN and CDR2 SVGIG (reference sequence). There are 13 residues in the CDR3. The CDR3 reads CAWRGGGRTEAFF. DNA of the CDR3: TGTGCCTGGAGGGGCGGCGGTCGGACTGAAGCTTTCTTT. Full variable domain (rest looked up from reference TRBV30 and TRBJ1-1): SQTIHQWPATLVQPVGSPLSLECTVEGTSNPNLYWYRQAAGRGLQLLFYSVGIGQISSEVPQNLSASRPQDRQFILSSKKLLLSDSGFYLCAWRGGGRTEAFFGQGTRLTVV.

J is TRBJ2-1 and V is TRBV11-2; D tentatively fits TRBD1 or TRBD2 (5 bases each). Germline CDR1 reads SGHAT; CDR2 reads FQNNGV. The V end was cut by 4 bases, the J end by 7 bases, with 17 bases between. The CDR3 is 15 amino acids. CDR3 DNA sequence: TGTGCCAGCAGCTCCATAGCAGGGTCGGGGAATGAGCAGTTCTTC. It specifies CASSSIAGSGNEQFF.

The rearrangement joins TRBV5-1 to TRBJ1-5; a weak D match, TRBD1 (6 bases). The germline CDR1 and CDR2 sequences are SGHRS and YFSETQ. The V and J ends lost 4 bases and 10 bases respectively, with 15 bases between them. This CDR3 comprises 13 residues. The CDR3 loop is CASSRAGDGPQHF. The CDR3 nucleotides read TGCGCCAGCAGCCGGGCAGGGGACGGTCCCCAGCATTTT.

The chain couples TRBV5-6 to TRBJ2-3, with 10 nucleotides matching TRBD2. The ends lost 1 base at V and 7 bases at J; junction bases unmatched: 9. Germline CDR1 SGHDT, CDR2 YYEEEE. The CDR3 has 16 residues. In DNA, the CDR3 is TGTGCCAGCAGCTTGATTGTAGCTAGCGGGAGATATACGCAGTATTTT. Protein product: CASSLIVASGRYTQYF.

A note on this clone: An end of the junction does not agree with germline; a read error may underlie this. V usage is TRBV20-1 and J usage is TRBJ1-1; D gene uncertain. The V gene's germline CDR1 is DFQATT and CDR2 SNEGSKA (reference sequence). This CDR3 contains 11 residues. The CDR3 DNA reads as TGCAGTGCTGGAGAGGACACTGAAGCTTTCTTT. This codes for CSAGEDTEAFF.

J is TRBJ2-7 and V is TRBV28, with D possibly TRBD2 on 6 matching bases. The V end lost 3 bases, the J end lost 1 base, and 13 bases lay between the germline ends. The CDR3 contains 15 residues. The V gene's germline CDR1 is MDHEN and CDR2 SYDVKM. In nucleotides, the CDR3 is TGTGCCAGCAGTTTTTATTGGGGGGAATCCTACGAGCAGTACTTC. Translating it yields CASSFYWGESYEQYF.

The chain combines TRBV28 with TRBJ2-7; TRBD1 aligns across 9 bases. Unmatched junction bases numbered 10, after V lost 7 bases and J lost 0 bases. The length of the CDR3 is 16 residues. CDR1 is MDHEN and CDR2 is SYDVKM in the germline V gene. The CDR3 DNA reads TGTGCCAGCACCCCGTCCCCGACAGGGGGCTCCTACGAGCAGTACTTC. Its translation is CASTPSPTGGSYEQYF.

Comments on this clone: The junction differs from germline at one of its ends, possibly a read error. V and J are TRBV5-1 and TRBJ1-1, with D perhaps TRBD1 (5 bases). Germline lookup yields CDR1 SGHRS and CDR2 YFSETQ. The CDR3 loop spans 14 amino acids. The CDR3 reads CASSLPLGVTEAFF. The CDR3 bases are TGTGCCAGCAGCTTGCCCCTAGGGGTCACTGAAGCTTTCTTT.

The count of this clone is one. V and J are TRBV2 and TRBJ2-7, with a weak D call TRBD1 (5 bases). Germline CDR1 is SNHLY and CDR2 is FYNNEI. The CDR3 has 16 amino acids. V gave up 3 bases and J gave up 1 base, with 16 bases separating them. The CDR3, as DNA: TGTGCCAGCAGTGAGGGTTTTCGGGCAGGGTCCTACGAGCAGTACTTC. Protein product: CASSEGFRAGSYEQYF.

V and J are TRBV5-1 and TRBJ2-2; D is uncertain. The CDR3 runs to 16 residues. CDR1 and CDR2 (germline): SGHRS, YFSETQ. Trimming removed 6 bases at V and 4 bases at J, with 19 bases between. CDR3 bases: TGCGCCAGCACATTTTCCAGAGTACTCACCACCGGGGAGCTGTTTTTT. Its protein is CASTFSRVLTTGELFF.